The 29 T cell receptor beta chains given below trace back to one sample, sequenced in a study of T cell responses to AZD1222 COVID-19 vaccine. Here immunoSEQ multiplex PCR was the method, and the copy in TCRdb shows in-frame clones only, minus some. The sample has 150,000 to 200,000 clones, roughly nine tenths seen once; the top ten hold around 1.6%. Sequenced material: peripheral blood, taken 28 days after the second AZD1222 dose. The receptors were sampled from an adult who received the AZD1222 COVID-19 vaccine.

The chain recombines TRBV9 with TRBJ2-1; D perhaps matches TRBD1 (5 bases). CDR3 length: 16 amino acids. The germline CDR1 and CDR2 sequences are SGDLS and YYNGEE. The V and J ends lost 3 bases and 0 bases respectively, with 13 bases between them. The chain's CDR3 is CASSASTGSSYNEQFF. For the CDR3, the DNA is TGTGCCAGCAGCGCCAGCACAGGTAGCTCCTACAATGAGCAGTTCTTC.

The chain is built from TRBV11-2 and TRBJ1-1; no clear D. Germline values: CDR1 SGHAT, CDR2 FQNNGV. This CDR3 is 14 amino acids long. V lost 1 base to trimming and J lost 4 bases, with 10 bases between them. For the CDR3, the DNA is TGTGCCAGCAGCTTAGGTGGGGTACGCACTGAAGCTTTCTTT. Translated: CASSLGGVRTEAFF.

This clone was observed once. V is TRBV19 and J is TRBJ1-2; D possibly corresponds to TRBD1 (6 bases). This CDR3 spans 17 amino acids. Trimming took off 3 bases at V and 4 bases at J, with 21 bases between the two ends. The germline CDR1 and CDR2 sequences are LNHDA and SQIVND (reference sequence). CDR3 coding DNA: TGTGCCAGTAGTATGCCCCCCCCAGGGGACGAAATCTATGGCTACACCTTC. This sequence encodes CASSMPPPGDEIYGYTF.

The rearrangement uses TRBV2 and TRBJ1-4, with D tentatively TRBD1 (6 bases). This CDR3 contains 13 residues. The germline V gene has CDR1 SNHLY and CDR2 FYNNEI. Deletions cut 10 bases from V and 8 bases from J, with 17 bases between. CDR3 in amino acids: CAKRSRGAEKLFF. The CDR3 bases are TGTGCCAAAAGGTCGCGGGGGGCCGAAAAACTGTTTTTT. The whole variable domain, filled in from reference TRBV2 and TRBJ1-4, reads EPEVTQTPSHQVTQMGQEVILRCVPISNHLYFYWYRQILGQKVEFLVSFYNNEISEKSEIFDDQFSVERPDGSNFTLKIRSTKLEDSAMYFCAKRSRGAEKLFFGSGTQLSVL.

This chain uses TRBV5-8 with TRBJ2-7; no clear D gene. With 0 bases removed from V and 2 bases from J, the gap between germline ends came to 6 bases. This CDR3 spans 13 amino acids. The germline V gene encodes CDR1 SGHTS and CDR2 YDEGEE. CDR3 region: CASSLVVAYEQYF. DNA of the CDR3: TGTGCCAGCAGCTTGGTTGTGGCCTACGAGCAGTACTTC.

This chain connects TRBV7-9 to TRBJ1-2; no firm D call. CDR1 and CDR2 (germline): SEHNR, FQNEAQ (reference sequence). V lost 2 bases to trimming and J lost 4 bases, with 14 bases between them. This CDR3 is 15 amino acids long. The CDR3 reads CASSLKDSPFYGYTF. In nucleotides, the CDR3 is TGTGCCAGCAGCTTAAAGGACTCTCCTTTCTATGGCTACACCTTC. Looking up the rest from reference TRBV7-9 and TRBJ1-2 gives the full variable domain: DTGVSQNPRHKITKRGQNVTFRCDPISEHNRLYWYRQTLGQGPEFLTYFQNEAQLEKSRLLSDRFSAERPKGSFSTLEIQRTEQGDSAMYLCASSLKDSPFYGYTFGSGTRLTVV.

This sequence joins TRBV7-2 and TRBJ2-7; 9 nucleotides match TRBD1. J lost 2 bases, V lost 1 base, and 6 bases had no gene match. CDR1 and CDR2 from the germline V gene are SGHTA and FQGNSA. This CDR3 spans 16 amino acids. The CDR3 loop reads CASSLVAQGAAYEQYF. The CDR3 bases are TGTGCCAGCAGCTTAGTGGCACAGGGGGCCGCCTACGAGCAGTACTTC.

The chain is built from TRBV6-5 and TRBJ2-4, with D possibly being TRBD2 (6 bases). This CDR3 is 16 amino acids long. Trimming removed 2 bases from V and 2 bases from J, with 13 bases in between. Germline V gene sequence: CDR1 MNHEY, CDR2 SVGAGI. For the CDR3, the DNA is TGTGCCAGCAGTTACCTCGGAGGGGCGACCAAAAACATTCAGTACTTC. It encodes CASSYLGGATKNIQYF.

The V gene is TRBV3-1 (or the pseudogene TRBV3-2), the J gene TRBJ2-5, with 7 bases lining up with TRBD2. CDR1 is LGHDT and CDR2 is YNNKEL in the germline V gene (reference sequence). The V segment lost 8 bases and the J segment 1 base; nucleotides outside the gene matches: 10. This CDR3 has 15 amino acids. The CDR3 DNA reads as TGTGCCAGCGGCGCGGGGGACCTATTCCAAGAGACCCAGTACTTC. It specifies CASGAGDLFQETQYF.

The genes are TRBV29-1 and TRBJ2-3; D gene uncertain. V was shortened by 8 bases and J by 2 bases, with 17 bases between the two germline ends. Per germline, CDR1 SQVTM and CDR2 ANQGSEA. The CDR3 covers 14 residues. CDR3 sequence: CSIGENGVTDTQYF. The CDR3 DNA reads as TGCAGCATAGGAGAGAATGGGGTCACAGATACGCAGTATTTT.

The V and J genes are TRBV12-5 and TRBJ1-2; 7 positions agree with TRBD1. The germline V gene has CDR1 LGHNT and CDR2 FRNRAP. The CDR3 has 14 amino acids. V shed 1 base, J shed 5 bases, and the junction held 4 bases outside the gene matches. CDR3 in amino acids: CASGLEGARYGYTF. The CDR3 DNA sequence: TGTGCTAGTGGTTTGGAGGGGGCGAGGTATGGCTACACCTTC.

J is TRBJ2-7 and V is TRBV4-2; 9 bases align to TRBD1. The CDR3 contains 17 residues. Germline CDR1 reads LGHNA; CDR2 reads YNFKEQ. Germline trimming cut 0 bases from V and 4 bases from J; bases unmatched to any gene: 10. In DNA form, the CDR3 reads TGTGCCAGCAGCCAAGAGACGTACGGGACAGGGTCTTACGAGCAGTACTTC. As protein: CASSQETYGTGSYEQYF.

The chain employs TRBV6-5 and TRBJ2-7, with 8 bases aligning to TRBD1. The junction had 13 bases not matched to a gene; V was cut back by 5 bases and J by 7 bases. The CDR3 spans 15 residues. Germline-derived CDR1 and CDR2 are MNHEY and SVGAGI. Written as DNA, the CDR3 is TGTGCCAGCAGTCTCAGGACAGGGCGGACGGGTGAGCAGTACTTC. This gives the protein CASSLRTGRTGEQYF.

The rearrangement links TRBV29-1 to TRBJ1-1; TRBD1 might be the D (6 bases). V was trimmed by 6 bases and J by 6 bases, leaving 17 bases between them. The CDR3 totals 13 residues. Germline V CDR1 and CDR2: SQVTM, ANQGSEA. CDR3 coding DNA: TGCAGCGTAGGTGATACAGGGAGGTCTGAAGCTTTCTTT. Translating gives CSVGDTGRSEAFF.

The V gene is TRBV6-5, the J gene TRBJ2-2; TRBD2 agrees at 13 bases. V trimming: 3 bases; J trimming: 5 bases; junction bases outside the gene matches: 3. Looked up from germline, CDR1 is MNHEY and CDR2 is SVGAGI. The CDR3 loop spans 16 amino acids. DNA of the CDR3: TGTGCCAGCAGTTATTCGACTAGCGGGGGGACCGGGGAGCTGTTTTTT. As protein: CASSYSTSGGTGELFF.

The V call is TRBV6-2 or TRBV6-3, the J call TRBJ1-1; 9 bases map to TRBD1. This CDR3 comprises 11 residues. Germline CDR1 and CDR2: MNHEY and SVGEGT. The V gene end was trimmed by 6 bases and the J gene end by 12 bases; junction bases not matched to a gene: 5. CDR3 residues: CASSAGTGPFF. The CDR3 nucleotides read TGTGCCAGCAGCGCCGGGACAGGGCCTTTCTTT.

This chain connects TRBV5-1 to TRBJ2-1; no definite D call. The CDR3 totals 13 residues. V lost 0 bases and J lost 7, with 8 bases in between. CDR1 SGHRS and CDR2 YFSETQ come from the germline V gene. DNA for the CDR3: TGCGCCAGCAGCTTGGACTGGAGAAATGAGCAGTTCTTC. Amino acids: CASSLDWRNEQFF.

The chain combines TRBV5-1 with TRBJ2-2, with 9 positions matching TRBD1. Looked up from germline, CDR1 is SGHRS and CDR2 is YFSETQ. The CDR3 covers 15 residues. V was pared by 4 bases and J by 7 bases, with 8 bases of the junction left unmatched. This CDR3 reads CASSDGTGYDGELFF. CDR3 DNA sequence: TGCGCCAGCAGCGACGGGACAGGGTATGACGGGGAGCTGTTTTTT.

The V gene is TRBV3-1 (or the pseudogene TRBV3-2), the J gene TRBJ2-2; perhaps TRBD2 as D (6 bases). CDR1 and CDR2 from the germline V gene are LGHDT and YNNKEL (reference sequence). The V end was cut by 4 bases, the J end by 1 base, with 13 bases between. This CDR3 spans 16 amino acids. CDR3 in DNA: TGTGCCAGCAGCCGCGGGACTCCTTGGAACACCGGGGAGCTGTTTTTT. Translating gives CASSRGTPWNTGELFF.

The chain couples TRBV18 to TRBJ1-1; D not certain. Deletions cut 3 bases from V and 1 base from J, with 12 bases between. The CDR3 loop spans 15 amino acids. Germline V gene data show CDR1 as KGHSH and CDR2 as LQKENI. The CDR3 loop reads CASSPGRGSNTEAFF. DNA of the CDR3: TGTGCCAGCTCACCGGGCCGGGGATCGAACACTGAAGCTTTCTTT.

This chain connects TRBV28 to TRBJ1-1; 12 bases are shared with TRBD1. This CDR3 spans 14 amino acids. Looked up from germline, CDR1 is MDHEN and CDR2 is SYDVKM. Trimming took 4 bases from V and 11 from J; bases not matched to a gene: 8. The CDR3 nucleotides are TGTGCCAGCAGTTCTCCCGGGACAGGGGGCCGCGCTTTCTTT. It yields the protein CASSSPGTGGRAFF.

This clone was seen once. J is TRBJ1-2 and V is TRBV5-4; D is perhaps TRBD1 (5 bases). CDR1 and CDR2 (germline): SGHNT, YYREEE (reference sequence). The CDR3 consists of 13 residues. Trimming pared 2 bases from V and 5 bases from J, leaving 10 bases between. The CDR3 protein is CASSFRGGYGYTF. The DNA of the CDR3 is TGTGCCAGCAGCTTTCGCGGGGGTTATGGCTACACCTTC.

The sample holds a few counts of this clone. V gene TRBV9 combines with J gene TRBJ1-6; D ambiguous. Germline V gives CDR1 SGDLS, CDR2 YYNGEE. Trimming took 5 bases from V and 7 from J, leaving 16 bases between them. CDR3 length: 15 residues. This CDR3 is CASSLLDGGNSPLHF. The CDR3 DNA is TGTGCCAGCAGTCTATTGGACGGTGGGAATTCACCCCTCCACTTT.

The V and J genes are TRBV9 and TRBJ1-1; TRBD1 matches at 7 bases. CDR1 and CDR2 from the germline V gene are SGDLS and YYNGEE. CDR3 length equals 14 residues. Germline trimming cut 3 bases from V and 4 bases from J; bases unmatched to any gene: 6. The CDR3 region has the DNA TGTGCCAGCAGCGGGGGACAGCGATTCACTGAAGCTTTCTTT. It translates to CASSGGQRFTEAFF.

This clone showed up just once. The J gene is TRBJ2-4, the V gene TRBV10-1; no reliable D call. The CDR3 length is 14 residues. The germline CDR1 and CDR2 sequences are WNHNN and SYGVQD (reference sequence). Trimming shortened V by 3 bases and J by 0 bases, and 6 bases separated the two germline ends. This CDR3 is CASSDGPAKNIQYF. In DNA, the CDR3 is TGCGCCAGCAGTGACGGGCCAGCCAAAAACATTCAGTACTTC.

This chain connects TRBV6-5 to TRBJ1-1, with D uncertain. Trimming cost V 6 bases and J 4 bases, with 9 bases left between them. The germline V gene has CDR1 MNHEY and CDR2 SVGAGI. The CDR3 sequence is 12 residues long. The CDR3 is CASRGGRTEAFF. The CDR3 nucleotides read TGTGCCAGCAGGGGCGGCCGCACTGAAGCTTTCTTT.

The chain combines TRBV30 with TRBJ1-2; 7 positions agree with TRBD1. Germline V gives CDR1 GTSNPN, CDR2 SVGIG (reference sequence). This CDR3 contains 12 residues. Losses at the gene ends were 5 bases for V and 7 bases for J; bases not matched to a gene: 7. CDR3 DNA: TGTGCCTGGGGGGGGACAGCCAGTGGCTACACCTTC. Translated: CAWGGTASGYTF.

The V call is TRBV6-2 or TRBV6-3, the J call TRBJ2-1, with D unclear. Germline V gene lookup returns CDR1 MNHEY and CDR2 SVGEGT. CDR3 length: 11 amino acids. Trimming stripped 5 bases from V and 10 bases from J, with 9 bases between. The CDR3 nucleotides read TGTGCCAGCAGTCACTTATGGGAGCAGTTCTTC. Encoded protein: CASSHLWEQFF.

The chain joins TRBV4-2 to TRBJ1-6, with D perhaps matching TRBD1 (5 bases). The germline CDR1 and CDR2 sequences are LGHNA and YNFKEQ. V gave up 0 bases and J gave up 10 bases, with 13 bases separating them. This CDR3 is 15 amino acids long. CDR3 residues: CASSQELRGGSPLHF. The DNA of the CDR3 is TGTGCCAGCAGCCAAGAATTAAGGGGAGGATCACCCCTCCACTTT.